A single sample gave rise to the 23 T cell receptor beta chains below, sequenced in a study of vaccination and CD4 T cells after COVID-19. Cultured CD4+ T cells had their DNA profiled by the Oncomine TCR Beta short-read assay. MiXCR was run by TCRdb on the PCR reads, yielding one entry per CDR3 protein. The sample has about 19,000 distinct CDR3 sequences, around 42% seen once; the top ten hold roughly an eighth. Stated treatment: roughly 11-day PBMC culture with coronavirus spike peptide pools or control peptides (ViraFEST assay). Their antigens remain unidentified. Sequencing was done on a sample of cultured CD4+ T cells from blood. These TCRs come from a human donor with COVID-19.

The chain combines TRBV30 with TRBJ1-5; 9 bases line up with TRBD1. Germline V gene lookup returns CDR1 GTSNPN and CDR2 SVGIG (reference sequence). Unmatched junction bases numbered 2, after V lost 2 bases and J lost 6 bases. This CDR3 has 13 amino acids. The CDR3 protein is CAWSRQGGQPQHF. The DNA for the CDR3 is TGTGCCTGGAGTAGACAGGGGGGTCAGCCCCAGCATTTT. The full variable domain, in which reference TRBV30 and TRBJ1-5 provide the parts outside the CDR3, is SQTIHQWPATLVQPVGSPLSLECTVEGTSNPNLYWYRQAAGRGLQLLFYSVGIGQISSEVPQNLSASRPQDRQFILSSKKLLLSDSGFYLCAWSRQGGQPQHFGDGTRLSIL.

This clonotype has only a few counts. The chain has TRBV21-1 and TRBJ1-2; the table's D call, TRBD1, has no DNA check behind it. TRBV21-1 is labeled a pseudogene. The CDR3 contains 13 residues. Written as DNA, the CDR3 is TGTGCCAGCAGCAAGCCAGGGGAGTATGGCTACACCTTC. The encoded protein is CASSKPGEYGYTF.

This chain connects TRBV11-2 to TRBJ2-1; 7 bases match TRBD2. Trimming at V came to 1 base and at J to 9 bases, leaving 6 bases not matched to a gene. CDR1 is SGHAT and CDR2 is FQNNGV in the germline V gene. There are 14 residues in the CDR3. CDR3 nucleotide sequence: TGTGCCAGCAGCTTAGGGCGGGGGTCCTTTGAGCAGTTCTTC. Translated, it gives CASSLGRGSFEQFF.

The chain uses TRBV4-1 and TRBJ1-5, with 10 bases fitting TRBD1. The CDR3 covers 16 residues. Germline CDR1 and CDR2: MGHRA and YSYEKL. V was pared by 4 bases and J by 7 bases, with 10 bases of the junction left unmatched. CDR3 nucleotides: TGCGCCAGCAGCCTCGAGACAGGGGGCTTCGGGCAGCCCCAGCATTTT. It encodes CASSLETGGFGQPQHF.

This chain joins TRBV20-1 and TRBJ2-5; the D call may be TRBD1 or TRBD2 (5 bases each). CDR1 DFQATT and CDR2 SNEGSKA come from the germline V gene (reference sequence). The V end lost 6 bases, the J end lost 0 bases, and 17 bases lay between the germline ends. The CDR3 totals 15 residues. CDR3 sequence (DNA): TGCAGTGCCTCTAAAAGGGGAGCGCACCAAGAGACCCAGTACTTC. Its protein is CSASKRGAHQETQYF.

In this sample, this clonotype turned up once. The junction departs from the called germline gene at one end, perhaps through a read error. The gene calls are TRBV7-6 and TRBJ2-5; 7 bases agree with TRBD2. The length of the CDR3 is 14 residues. In germline, CDR1 is SGHVS, CDR2 FNYEAQ. CDR3 DNA: TGTGCTAGCAGCCCCGAGGTGGGGAGGGGGACCCAGTACTTC. The encoded protein is CASSPEVGRGTQYF.

The chain couples TRBV24-1 to TRBJ1-6, with 8 bases that match TRBD1. Trimming at V came to 2 bases and at J to 7 bases, leaving 3 bases not matched to a gene. This CDR3 spans 15 amino acids. In germline, CDR1 is KGHDR, CDR2 SFDVKD. The CDR3 coding sequence is TGTGCCACCAGTGATTCCCGGACAGGGAATTCACCCCTCCACTTT. Residues: CATSDSRTGNSPLHF.

The chain recombines TRBV2 with TRBJ1-2, with D possibly matching TRBD1 (6 bases). This CDR3 region has 13 residues. The ends were cut back, 6 bases at V and 2 bases at J, with 10 bases in the middle. Germline V gene lookup returns CDR1 SNHLY and CDR2 FYNNEI. CDR3 residues: CASSPDSNYGYTF. For the CDR3, the DNA is TGTGCCAGCAGCCCGGACAGCAACTATGGCTACACCTTC.

V gene TRBV6-1 combines with J gene TRBJ2-5, with D hard to call. Germline assignment: CDR1 MNHNS and CDR2 SASEGT. The CDR3 is 12 amino acids. The germline V and J ends were trimmed by 4 bases and 4 bases, with 7 bases remaining between them. The CDR3 DNA follows: TGTGCCAGCAGTGCCCGGCTAGAGACCCAGTACTTC. This gives the protein CASSARLETQYF.

The J gene is TRBJ2-1, the V gene TRBV11-2, with no clear D. V gave up 1 base and J gave up 3 bases, with 7 bases separating them. The CDR3 covers 14 residues. CDR1 is SGHAT, CDR2 FQNNGV, per germline. The CDR3 sequence is CASSLVALYNEQFF. Here the CDR3 DNA reads TGTGCCAGCAGCTTAGTGGCCCTCTACAATGAGCAGTTCTTC.

The chain uses TRBV6-1 and TRBJ2-2, with D uncertain. The germline V gene has CDR1 MNHNS and CDR2 SASEGT. The CDR3 is 12 residues long. The DNA for the CDR3 is TGTACCATAGCAGGTAGTACCGGGGAGCTGTTTTTT. It specifies CTIAGSTGELFF.

The rearrangement joins TRBV6-1 to TRBJ1-5; 8 positions agree with TRBD1. The CDR3 is made up of 13 amino acids. J lost 7 bases, V lost 6 bases, and 5 bases had no gene match. The V gene's germline CDR1 is MNHNS and CDR2 SASEGT. In DNA form, the CDR3 reads TGTGCCAGCAGCCCGACAGGGGCCCAGCCCCAGCATTTT. Its translation is CASSPTGAQPQHF.

The chain has TRBV20-1 and TRBJ1-4, with 7 nucleotides matching TRBD1. The junction had 10 bases not matched to a gene; V was cut back by 0 bases and J by 3 bases. The V gene's germline CDR1 is DFQATT and CDR2 SNEGSKA (reference sequence). The CDR3 has 17 residues. CDR3 amino acids: CSARDWSRGGPNEKLFF. The CDR3, as DNA: TGCAGTGCTAGAGATTGGTCCAGGGGGGGACCTAATGAAAAACTGTTTTTT.

The chain uses TRBV6-1 and TRBJ2-3, with 9 positions matching TRBD2. Germline lookup yields CDR1 MNHNS and CDR2 SASEGT. This CDR3 comprises 16 residues. V shed 1 base and J 6 bases; nucleotides not matched to a gene: 8. CDR3 in amino acids: CASSEVGSGGRDTQYF. In DNA form, the CDR3 reads TGTGCCAGCAGTGAAGTGGGGAGCGGGGGGAGGGATACGCAGTATTTT.

The rearrangement links TRBV7-2 to TRBJ2-5; 10 bases map to TRBD1. The CDR3 spans 16 residues. The V and J ends lost 4 bases and 6 bases, in that order; junction bases with no gene match: 11. Germline values: CDR1 SGHTA, CDR2 FQGNSA. CDR3 bases: TGTGCCAGCAGCTCTACCGGGACAGGGGATCACAAGACCCAGTACTTC. This encodes CASSSTGTGDHKTQYF. The full variable domain, rest sourced from reference TRBV7-2 and TRBJ2-5, is GAGVSQSPSNKVTEKGKDVELRCDPISGHTALYWYRQSLGQGLEFLIYFQGNSAPDKSGLPSDRFSAERTGGSVSTLTIQRTQQEDSAVYLCASSSTGTGDHKTQYFGPGTRLLVL.

This chain uses TRBV2 with TRBJ1-2; D unclear. The CDR3 contains 16 residues. V was pared by 6 bases and J by 1 base, with 18 bases between. Germline V gene sequence: CDR1 SNHLY, CDR2 FYNNEI. Written as DNA, the CDR3 is TGTGCCAGCAGGTACGGACCTACAGAAATTAACTATGGCTACACCTTC. Encoded protein: CASRYGPTEINYGYTF.

The rearrangement uses TRBV6-1 and TRBJ1-5, with 7 bases identical to TRBD1. Germline CDR1 reads MNHNS; CDR2 reads SASEGT. This CDR3 comprises 14 residues. V was clipped by 6 bases and J by 6 bases; unmatched bases: 8. CDR3 loop: CASRPGQSLQPQHF. The CDR3 nucleotides are TGTGCCAGCAGGCCGGGACAGAGTCTTCAGCCCCAGCATTTT.

The chain recombines TRBV6-5 with TRBJ2-1, with a possible D match to TRBD1 (6 bases). Germline V CDR1 and CDR2: MNHEY, SVGAGI. Trimming removed 3 bases at V and 1 base at J, with 7 bases between. The CDR3 covers 14 residues. CDR3 sequence reads: CASSYGQSYNEQFF. The CDR3 coding sequence is TGTGCCAGCAGTTATGGACAGTCCTACAATGAGCAGTTCTTC.

This clonotype has just a few counts. The rearrangement uses TRBV6-1 and TRBJ1-5, with 10 bases identical to TRBD1. This CDR3 is built from 16 residues. V trimming: 6 bases; J trimming: 0 bases; junction bases outside the gene matches: 5. Germline values: CDR1 MNHNS, CDR2 SASEGT. The CDR3 region is CASSPRTGGSNQPQHF. The DNA of the CDR3 is TGTGCCAGCAGCCCACGGACAGGGGGTAGCAATCAGCCCCAGCATTTT.

V gene TRBV19 combines with J gene TRBJ1-6; D possibly corresponds to TRBD1 (6 bases). V dropped 9 bases and J dropped 9 bases, with 24 bases sitting between them. This CDR3 region has 16 residues. Germline-derived CDR1 and CDR2 are LNHDA and SQIVND (reference sequence). The CDR3 here is CASNSGGADHISPLHF. CDR3 nucleotide sequence: TGTGCCAGCAATTCCGGGGGGGCAGACCACATTTCACCCCTCCACTTT.

The chain is built from TRBV7-3 and TRBJ2-7; tentatively, D is TRBD2 (6 bases). CDR1 and CDR2 (germline): SGHTA, FQGTGA. This CDR3 region has 15 residues. V shed 0 bases and J shed 1 base, with 10 bases lying between them. The CDR3 bases are TGTGCCAGCAGCTTAACTACCAGCGGGTCCTACGAGCAGTACTTC. Amino acid sequence: CASSLTTSGSYEQYF.

The gene calls are TRBV15 and TRBJ2-2; D possibly corresponds to TRBD2 (6 bases). The germline V gene encodes CDR1 LNHNV and CDR2 YYDKDF (reference sequence). Trimming stripped 0 bases from V and 6 bases from J, with 11 bases between. The CDR3 is made up of 15 amino acids. The CDR3 coding sequence is TGTGCCACCAGCAGAGATCGCGGGGAGGCCGGGGAGCTGTTTTTT. Protein: CATSRDRGEAGELFF.

This clonotype showed up just a few times. The chain combines TRBV6-1 with TRBJ1-1; D remains unclear. CDR1 is MNHNS and CDR2 is SASEGT in the germline V gene. The CDR3 totals 10 residues. V was cut by 9 bases and J by 1 base, with 3 bases left in between. The CDR3 nucleotides are TGTGCCAGTCGGAACACTGAAGCTTTCTTT. It specifies CASRNTEAFF.